This T cell receptor beta chain was sequenced for a study of tumor T cells in aggressive B-cell lymphoma listed by TCRdb under 2017. The CDR3 covers 17 residues, taking in both the cysteine and the phenylalanine. Only the CDR3 portion is preserved as DNA: 51 bases, with reading frame beginning at the first base. The germline V gene (reference sequence) gives CDR1 as SSHAT and CDR2 as FNYEAQ. V and J are trimmed by 5 bases and 6 bases, and the gene matches miss 8 bases of the junction. Library prep was done by the immunoSEQ multiplex PCR assay. Held by TCRdb, this immuneACCESS table contains in-frame sequences only and omits some clones. Under half of the omission traces to an unresolved V gene where checked; the cause of the rest is unknown. For this sample there are roughly 1,200 clones; around 90% appear just once. The ten largest clones add up to about 12% of the sample. As for this clone: The target of this receptor is not known. Qualities for individual bases were not recorded, and no much larger clone is one base off. This sample also contains other DNA sequences that code for the same CDR3.

The rearranged segments are TRBV7-7 and TRBJ2-3, with 16 middle bases fitting TRBD2. Sequenced input: tumor tissue. This TCR derives from an adult with diffuse large B cell lymphoma. The CDR3 reads CASSRGLAGGPMDTQYF. The DNA sequence follows: TGTGCCAGCAGCAGGGGACTAGCGGGGGGGCCTATGGATACGCAGTATTTT.